This T cell receptor beta chain derives from a study of relationships among human T cell subsets. Whole-study findings and limits: Many CDR3s were shared across Th1, Th2 and regulatory subsets.

V shed 8 bases and J 4 bases; nucleotides not matched to a gene: 5. CDR3 length: 12 amino acids. CDR1 and CDR2 (germline): DFQATT, SNEGSKA (reference sequence). Memory T cells were selected with anti-CD45RO beads from the CD45RA-negative fraction. From mRNA, alpha and beta CDR3 regions were amplified using semiquantitative ARM-PCR. In ARM-PCR, communal superprimers followed tagged nested gene-specific primers for exponential amplification. TCRdb used MiXCR to reprocess the multiplex PCR reads, holding one entry per CDR3 protein. The sample has about 8,900 distinct CDR3 sequences; around 49% are singletons. Turning to this clonotype: Antigen: not known.

This clonotype was sampled from a man between 35 and 55 years old in good health. Input material: memory T cells sorted from blood. The rearrangement uses TRBV20-1 and TRBJ2-5, with 9 bases lining up with TRBD2. This CDR3 is CSSAGGRETQYF. DNA for the CDR3: TGCAGTAGCGCGGGGGGGCGAGAGACCCAGTACTTC.